This passage covers 17 T cell receptor beta chains from one sample sequenced in a study of regulatory T cells in long-lasting Graves disease. In building TCR beta libraries, iRepertoire HTBI primers were used together with Arm-PCR of CDR3 regions. TCRdb re-called the multiplex PCR reads through MiXCR, storing one row per CDR3 protein. The sample shows roughly 500,000 distinct CDR3 sequences, about 22% of them seen only once. Time point meaning: persistent/refractory GD, antithyroid drugs over 5 years with positive TRAb. The TCR library used RNA extracted from PBMCs. The sequenced sample was peripheral blood mononuclear cells (PBMCs), obtained when the disease was refractory, from a patient treated with antithyroid drugs. The receptors come from a female donor with Graves disease.

The chain links TRBV11-3 to TRBJ1-5; D is undetermined. CDR3 length equals 13 residues. V dropped 2 bases and J dropped 7 bases, with 9 bases sitting between them. Germline lookup yields CDR1 SGHNT and CDR2 YENEEA. CDR3 region: CASSLMGGQPQHF. As DNA, the CDR3 is TGTGCCAGCAGCTTAATGGGCGGGCAGCCCCAGCATTTT.

The sample holds many counts of this clonotype. The rearrangement joins TRBV28 to TRBJ2-2, with D possibly TRBD2 on 6 matching bases. Germline values: CDR1 MDHEN, CDR2 SYDVKM. Trimming cost V 6 bases and J 3 bases, with 20 bases left between them. The CDR3 has 17 residues. CDR3 region: CASSPKGRWSYTGELFF. For the CDR3, the DNA is TGTGCCAGCAGCCCCAAAGGGAGGTGGTCGTACACCGGGGAGCTGTTTTTT. Full variable domain (rest looked up from reference TRBV28 and TRBJ2-2): DVKVTQSSRYLVKRTGEKVFLECVQDMDHENMFWYRQDPGLGLRLIYFSYDVKMKEKGDIPEGYSVSREKKERFSLILESASTNQTSMYLCASSPKGRWSYTGELFFGEGSRLTVL.

This clonotype showed up just a few times. The chain carries TRBV7-9 and TRBJ2-6; the match to TRBD2 covers 10 bases. V dropped 3 bases and J dropped 1; count of bases not matched to a gene: 6. The CDR3 extends over 18 amino acids. Germline V lookup: CDR1 SEHNR, CDR2 FQNEAQ (reference sequence). CDR3 nucleotide sequence: TGTGCCAGCAGCTTTATAACTAGCGGGGATTCTGGGGCCAACGTCCTGACTTTC. Protein: CASSFITSGDSGANVLTF. Together with reference TRBV7-9 and TRBJ2-6, the CDR3 gives the full variable domain: DTGVSQNPRHKITKRGQNVTFRCDPISEHNRLYWYRQTLGQGPEFLTYFQNEAQLEKSRLLSDRFSAERPKGSFSTLEIQRTEQGDSAMYLCASSFITSGDSGANVLTFGAGSRLTVL.

The rearrangement links TRBV28 to TRBJ2-5; TRBD2 is a possible D gene (6 bases). Germline values: CDR1 MDHEN, CDR2 SYDVKM. Trimming removed 5 bases at V and 9 bases at J, with 13 bases between. The CDR3 has 12 amino acids. CDR3 nucleotides: TGTGCCAGCAGTACGACAAGGAGGGCCCAGTACTTC. Protein product: CASSTTRRAQYF.

CDR3 DNA sequence: TGCGCCAGCACTGAGGGGGCGCCCGGAAACACCATATATTTT. Protein sequence: CASTEGAPGNTIYF. The gene calls are TRBV5-1 and TRBJ1-3, with 7 positions matching TRBD1. J lost 4 bases, V lost 6 bases, and 7 bases had no gene match. The CDR3 sequence is 14 residues long. Germline CDR1 reads SGHRS; CDR2 reads YFSETQ.

This clonotype was recorded at least ten times. The V and J genes are TRBV3-1 and TRBJ2-5; D may correspond to TRBD1 or TRBD2 (5 bases each). With 4 bases removed from V and 5 bases from J, the gap between germline ends came to 14 bases. The CDR3 runs to 14 residues. Looked up from germline, CDR1 is LGHDT and CDR2 is YNNKEL (reference sequence). The CDR3 bases are TGTGCCAGCAGCCCTTCCGGGGACCGGGAGACCCAGTACTTC. This translates into CASSPSGDRETQYF.

This CDR3 is CASKEGHTEAFF. Here the CDR3 DNA reads TGTGCCAGTAAGGAGGGCCACACTGAAGCTTTCTTT. The J gene is TRBJ1-1, the V gene TRBV28; D gene unclear. The CDR3 extends over 12 amino acids. With 9 bases removed from V and 3 bases from J, the gap between germline ends came to 11 bases. CDR1 and CDR2 from the germline V gene are MDHEN and SYDVKM.

This clonotype was recorded many times. CDR3 coding DNA: TGTGCCAGTAGCCAAGGGATAGTCGAAAATTCACCCCTCCACTTT. It encodes CASSQGIVENSPLHF. The chain has TRBV19 and TRBJ1-6; D is uncertain. Germline assignment: CDR1 LNHDA and CDR2 SQIVND (reference sequence). Deletions cut 6 bases from V and 7 bases from J, with 16 bases between. This CDR3 has 15 amino acids.

This clonotype has a handful of counts. The V call is TRBV12-3 or TRBV12-4, the J call TRBJ2-2; TRBD2 agrees at 14 bases. The CDR3 runs 16 residues. Trimming took 5 bases from V and 8 from J; bases not matched to a gene: 7. The CDR3 loop is CASSPSRTSGRGELFF. CDR3 sequence (DNA): TGTGCCAGCAGTCCCTCCCGGACTAGCGGGAGGGGGGAGCTGTTTTTT.

The rearrangement joins TRBV9 to TRBJ1-2, with a weak D call TRBD1 (5 bases). Trimming removed 2 bases from V and 2 bases from J, with 16 bases in between. This CDR3 region has 16 residues. Germline values: CDR1 SGDLS, CDR2 YYNGEE. CDR3 sequence: CASSVHVAGQNYGYTF. DNA for the CDR3: TGTGCCAGCAGCGTCCACGTGGCAGGGCAAAACTATGGCTACACCTTC.

Many counts were recorded for this clonotype. This rearrangement joins TRBV6-5 to TRBJ1-2; TRBD1 agrees at 11 bases. Germline trimming cut 1 base from V and 3 bases from J; bases unmatched to any gene: 4. CDR1 and CDR2 (germline): MNHEY, SVGAGI. The CDR3 is 16 amino acids. The CDR3 is CASSYWRGQGDYGYTF. The CDR3, as DNA: TGTGCCAGCAGTTACTGGAGGGGACAGGGGGACTATGGCTACACCTTC.

This clonotype turned up a few times. The chain combines TRBV7-9 with TRBJ2-5; perhaps TRBD2 as D (5 bases). This CDR3 is 16 amino acids long. The V gene's germline CDR1 is SEHNR and CDR2 FQNEAQ (reference sequence). Trimming shortened V by 5 bases and J by 9 bases, and 25 bases separated the two germline ends. The CDR3 region has the DNA TGTGCCAGCAGCCTAAGTGCTACGGACGGGATTCTGTCCCAGTACTTC. It is translated as CASSLSATDGILSQYF.

The sample holds many counts of this clonotype. The J gene is TRBJ1-2, the V gene TRBV5-1; TRBD1 might be the D (6 bases). The germline CDR1 and CDR2 sequences are SGHRS and YFSETQ. CDR3 size: 14 residues. Trimming removed 4 bases from V and 6 bases from J, with 16 bases in between. The CDR3 region is CASSPDRSGNGYTF. The CDR3 coding sequence is TGCGCCAGCAGCCCTGACAGGAGTGGGAATGGCTACACCTTC.

CDR3: CASTRDTWGTGANVLTF. The CDR3 bases are TGTGCCAGTACCCGGGACACTTGGGGGACTGGGGCCAACGTCCTGACTTTC. The genes are TRBV19 and TRBJ2-6, with a possible D match to TRBD1 (6 bases). This CDR3 contains 17 residues. CDR1 is LNHDA and CDR2 is SQIVND in the germline V gene (reference sequence). The V end was cut by 7 bases, the J end by 2 bases, with 18 bases between.

Concerning this clonotype: This could be a read error, since a much larger clone is one nucleotide away. V gene TRBV12-3 or TRBV12-4 combines with J gene TRBJ2-5; TRBD2 aligns across 10 bases. The trim removed 5 bases at V and 5 bases at J, leaving 8 bases unmatched. There are 15 residues in the CDR3. The CDR3 sequence: CASSPPGSGGETQYF. The DNA of the CDR3 is TGTGCCAGCAGTCCCCCGGGTAGCGGGGGGGAGACCCAGTACTTC.

The genes are TRBV4-3 and TRBJ2-7; perhaps D is TRBD1 or TRBD2 (5 bases each). V shed 0 bases and J shed 0 bases, with 9 bases lying between them. The germline CDR1 and CDR2 sequences are LGHNA and YSLEER. The CDR3 consists of 15 residues. In DNA form, the CDR3 reads TGCGCCAGCAGCCAAGAAGAGGGGACCTCCTACGAGCAGTACTTC. Its protein product is CASSQEEGTSYEQYF.

In this sample, this clonotype turned up a few times. CDR3 sequence (DNA): TGTGCCAGCAGCCCCTTTTTTGGGGGGACCTACGAGCAGTACTTC. Translating gives CASSPFFGGTYEQYF. The chain joins TRBV7-2 to TRBJ2-7; weak D call: TRBD2 (6 bases). V lost 5 bases and J lost 2, with 16 bases in between. CDR3 size: 15 residues. CDR1 and CDR2 from the germline V gene are SGHTA and FQGNSA.